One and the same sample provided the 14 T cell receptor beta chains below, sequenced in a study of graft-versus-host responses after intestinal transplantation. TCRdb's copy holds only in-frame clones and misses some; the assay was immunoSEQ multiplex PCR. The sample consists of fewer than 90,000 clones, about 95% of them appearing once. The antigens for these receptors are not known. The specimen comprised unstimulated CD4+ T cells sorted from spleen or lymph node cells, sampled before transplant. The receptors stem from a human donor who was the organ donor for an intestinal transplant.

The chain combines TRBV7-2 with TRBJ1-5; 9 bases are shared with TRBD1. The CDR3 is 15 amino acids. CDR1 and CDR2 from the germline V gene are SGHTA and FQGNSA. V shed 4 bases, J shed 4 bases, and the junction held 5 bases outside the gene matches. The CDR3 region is CASSSGTGLNQPQHF. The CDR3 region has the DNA TGTGCCAGCAGCTCCGGGACAGGGTTGAATCAGCCCCAGCATTTT. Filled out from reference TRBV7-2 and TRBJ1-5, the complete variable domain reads GAGVSQSPSNKVTEKGKDVELRCDPISGHTALYWYRQSLGQGLEFLIYFQGNSAPDKSGLPSDRFSAERTGGSVSTLTIQRTQQEDSAVYLCASSSGTGLNQPQHFGDGTRLSIL.

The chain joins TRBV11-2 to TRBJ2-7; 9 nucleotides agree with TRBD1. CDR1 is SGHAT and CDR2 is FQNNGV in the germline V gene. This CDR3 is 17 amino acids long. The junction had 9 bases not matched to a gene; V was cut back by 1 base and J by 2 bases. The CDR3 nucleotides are TGTGCCAGCAGCTTAGTACAGGGGGCCCCATTCGCCTACGAGCAGTACTTC. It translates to CASSLVQGAPFAYEQYF.

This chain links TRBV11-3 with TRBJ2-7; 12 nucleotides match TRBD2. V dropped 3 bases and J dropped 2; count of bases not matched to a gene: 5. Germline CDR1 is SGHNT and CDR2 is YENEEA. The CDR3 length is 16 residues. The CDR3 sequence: CASSFSPSGGAYEQYF. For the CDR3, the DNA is TGTGCCAGCAGCTTCAGTCCTAGCGGGGGGGCCTACGAGCAGTACTTC.

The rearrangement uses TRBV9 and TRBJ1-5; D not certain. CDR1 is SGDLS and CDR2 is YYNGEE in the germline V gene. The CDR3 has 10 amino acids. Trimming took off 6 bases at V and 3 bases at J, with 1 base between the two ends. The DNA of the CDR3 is TGTGCCAGCATCAATCAGCCCCAGCATTTT. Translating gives CASINQPQHF.

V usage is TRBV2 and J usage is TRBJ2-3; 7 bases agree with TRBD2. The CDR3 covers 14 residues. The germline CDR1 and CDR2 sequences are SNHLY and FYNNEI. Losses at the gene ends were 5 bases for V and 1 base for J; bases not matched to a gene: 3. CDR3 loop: CASSRSGGTDTQYF. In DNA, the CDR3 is TGTGCCAGCAGTCGGAGCGGGGGCACAGATACGCAGTATTTT.

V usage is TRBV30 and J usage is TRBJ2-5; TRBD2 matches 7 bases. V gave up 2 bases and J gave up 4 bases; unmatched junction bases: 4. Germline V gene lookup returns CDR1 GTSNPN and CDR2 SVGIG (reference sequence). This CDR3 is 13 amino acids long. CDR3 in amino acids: CAWSSGDGETQYF. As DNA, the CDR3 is TGTGCCTGGAGTAGCGGGGACGGAGAGACCCAGTACTTC.

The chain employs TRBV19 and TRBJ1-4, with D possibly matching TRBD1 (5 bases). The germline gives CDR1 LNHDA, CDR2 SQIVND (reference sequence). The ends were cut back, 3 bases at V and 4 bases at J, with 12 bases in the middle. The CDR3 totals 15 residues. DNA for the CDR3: TGTGCCAGTAGTATGGGCGGACACGGTAATGAAAAACTGTTTTTT. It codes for CASSMGGHGNEKLFF.

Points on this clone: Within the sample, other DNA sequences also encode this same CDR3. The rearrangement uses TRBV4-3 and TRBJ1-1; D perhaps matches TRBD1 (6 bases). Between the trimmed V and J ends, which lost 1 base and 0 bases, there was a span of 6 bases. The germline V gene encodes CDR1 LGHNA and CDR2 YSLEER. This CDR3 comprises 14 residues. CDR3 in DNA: TGCGCCAGCAGCCAAGGACAGGTGAACACTGAAGCTTTCTTT. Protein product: CASSQGQVNTEAFF.

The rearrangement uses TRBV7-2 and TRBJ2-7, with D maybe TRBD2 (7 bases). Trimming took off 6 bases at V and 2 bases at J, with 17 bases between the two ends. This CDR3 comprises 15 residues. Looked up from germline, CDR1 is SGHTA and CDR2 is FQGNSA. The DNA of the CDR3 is TGTGCCAGCAGGGAGGGGGGGCCGGCTCCCTACGAGCAGTACTTC. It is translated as CASREGGPAPYEQYF.

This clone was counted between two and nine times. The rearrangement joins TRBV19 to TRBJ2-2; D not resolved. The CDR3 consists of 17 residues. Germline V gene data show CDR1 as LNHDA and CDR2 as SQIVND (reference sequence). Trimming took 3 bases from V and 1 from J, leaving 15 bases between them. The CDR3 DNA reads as TGTGCCAGTAGTATCAAATCCGGGTTAGTGAACACCGGGGAGCTGTTTTTT. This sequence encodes CASSIKSGLVNTGELFF. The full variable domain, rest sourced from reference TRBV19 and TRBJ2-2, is DGGITQSPKYLFRKEGQNVTLSCEQNLNHDAMYWYRQDPGQGLRLIYYSQIVNDFQKGDIAEGYSVSREKKESFPLTVTSAQKNPTAFYLCASSIKSGLVNTGELFFGEGSRLTVL.

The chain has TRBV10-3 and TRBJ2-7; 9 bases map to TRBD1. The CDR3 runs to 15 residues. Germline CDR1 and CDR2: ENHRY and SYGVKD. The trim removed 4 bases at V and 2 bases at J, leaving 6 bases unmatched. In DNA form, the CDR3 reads TGTGCCATCAGTGTGGGACAGGGACCTACCTACGAGCAGTACTTC. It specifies CAISVGQGPTYEQYF.

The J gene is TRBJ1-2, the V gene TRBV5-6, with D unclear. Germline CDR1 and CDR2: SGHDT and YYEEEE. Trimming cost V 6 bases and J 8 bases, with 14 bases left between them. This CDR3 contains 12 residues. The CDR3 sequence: CASNAPGSGYTF. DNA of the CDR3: TGTGCCAGCAACGCGCCGGGGAGCGGCTACACCTTC.

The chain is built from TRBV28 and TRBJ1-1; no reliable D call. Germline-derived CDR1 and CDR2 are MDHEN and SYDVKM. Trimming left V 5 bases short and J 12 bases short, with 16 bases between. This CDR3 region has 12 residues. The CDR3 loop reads CASSNLPWRTFF. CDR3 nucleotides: TGTGCCAGCAGTAATTTGCCATGGCGGACTTTCTTT.

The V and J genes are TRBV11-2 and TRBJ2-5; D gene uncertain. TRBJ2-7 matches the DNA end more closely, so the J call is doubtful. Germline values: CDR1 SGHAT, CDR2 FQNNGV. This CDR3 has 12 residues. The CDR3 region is CASSSVNYEQYF. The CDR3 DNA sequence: TGTGCCAGCAGCTCAGTGAACTACGAGCAGTACTTC.